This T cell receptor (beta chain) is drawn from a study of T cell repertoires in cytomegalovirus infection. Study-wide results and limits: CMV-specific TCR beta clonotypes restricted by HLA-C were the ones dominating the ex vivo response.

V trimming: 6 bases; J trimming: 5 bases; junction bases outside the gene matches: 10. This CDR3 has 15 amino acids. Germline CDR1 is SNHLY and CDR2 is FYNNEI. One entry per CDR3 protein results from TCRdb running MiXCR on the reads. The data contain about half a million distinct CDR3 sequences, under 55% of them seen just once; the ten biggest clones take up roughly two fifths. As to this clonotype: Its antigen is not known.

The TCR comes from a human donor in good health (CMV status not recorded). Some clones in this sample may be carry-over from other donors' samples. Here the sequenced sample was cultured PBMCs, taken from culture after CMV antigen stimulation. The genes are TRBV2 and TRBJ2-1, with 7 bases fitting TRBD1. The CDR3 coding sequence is TGTGCCAGCAGGGGAAGGGGGACAGTACACAATGAGCAGTTCTTC. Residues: CASRGRGTVHNEQFF.